This T cell receptor (beta chain) stems from a study of T cells in women clearing cervical HPV infection. Study-wide context: Blood came at first lesion visit for cases, post-clearance for controls.

Prevalent HPV16 infections were excluded; only incident single HPV16 infections included. The V and J ends lost 3 bases and 4 bases, in that order; junction bases with no gene match: 12. Per the germline V gene, CDR1 is DFQATT and CDR2 is SNEGSKA (reference sequence). The CDR3 totals 15 residues. A remark on this clone: The missing CDR3 end, 3 residues past where the read stops, is filled in from the germline J gene. Other DNA sequences in the sample encode the same CDR3.

The repertoire was sequenced with immunoSEQ multiplex PCR; TCRdb's copy has only in-frame clones and lacks some. Here the sample table reports around 28,000 clones. Specimen: blood buffy coat. The source of this sequence is a woman aged 18 to 75 with a cervical HPV16 infection that either progressed to CIN3+ or cleared (not recorded which). This chain links TRBV20-1 with TRBJ2-7; 7 bases match TRBD1. CDR3 sequence reads: CSARRKTGERYEQYF. Incomplete CDR3 DNA: TGCAGTGCTAGGCGGAAAACAGGGGAAAGGTACGAG.